This TCR beta chain was obtained from a study of shared clonotypes between healthy human individuals. Overall study context: Donor ages ranged 18 to 49 years: a couple of women, a few men.

TCRdb keeps only in-frame clones here, not all; method: immunoSEQ multiplex PCR. The table has under 1 million clones, 96% seen once. Naive CD8 cells comprised CD45RO-negative, CCR7-positively selected cells, excluding terminally differentiated effector memory CD45RA+ cells. Trimming stripped 5 bases from V and 0 bases from J, with 14 bases between. Germline V gene lookup returns CDR1 SEHNR and CDR2 FQNEAQ (reference sequence). This CDR3 region has 16 residues. Notes on this clone: Its matching antigen is unknown.

Study-level findings and limits: Inspection by rarefaction showed sorted-subset sequencing to be incomplete despite large depth.

The TCR sequence derives from a man aged 30 to 39 in good health. The sequenced material came from naive CD8+ T cells sorted from blood. This chain uses TRBV7-9 with TRBJ1-3, with D hard to call. CDR3 loop: CASSGLTLGSGNTIYF. CDR3 DNA: TGTGCCAGCAGCGGACTGACACTTGGCTCTGGAAACACCATATATTTT.